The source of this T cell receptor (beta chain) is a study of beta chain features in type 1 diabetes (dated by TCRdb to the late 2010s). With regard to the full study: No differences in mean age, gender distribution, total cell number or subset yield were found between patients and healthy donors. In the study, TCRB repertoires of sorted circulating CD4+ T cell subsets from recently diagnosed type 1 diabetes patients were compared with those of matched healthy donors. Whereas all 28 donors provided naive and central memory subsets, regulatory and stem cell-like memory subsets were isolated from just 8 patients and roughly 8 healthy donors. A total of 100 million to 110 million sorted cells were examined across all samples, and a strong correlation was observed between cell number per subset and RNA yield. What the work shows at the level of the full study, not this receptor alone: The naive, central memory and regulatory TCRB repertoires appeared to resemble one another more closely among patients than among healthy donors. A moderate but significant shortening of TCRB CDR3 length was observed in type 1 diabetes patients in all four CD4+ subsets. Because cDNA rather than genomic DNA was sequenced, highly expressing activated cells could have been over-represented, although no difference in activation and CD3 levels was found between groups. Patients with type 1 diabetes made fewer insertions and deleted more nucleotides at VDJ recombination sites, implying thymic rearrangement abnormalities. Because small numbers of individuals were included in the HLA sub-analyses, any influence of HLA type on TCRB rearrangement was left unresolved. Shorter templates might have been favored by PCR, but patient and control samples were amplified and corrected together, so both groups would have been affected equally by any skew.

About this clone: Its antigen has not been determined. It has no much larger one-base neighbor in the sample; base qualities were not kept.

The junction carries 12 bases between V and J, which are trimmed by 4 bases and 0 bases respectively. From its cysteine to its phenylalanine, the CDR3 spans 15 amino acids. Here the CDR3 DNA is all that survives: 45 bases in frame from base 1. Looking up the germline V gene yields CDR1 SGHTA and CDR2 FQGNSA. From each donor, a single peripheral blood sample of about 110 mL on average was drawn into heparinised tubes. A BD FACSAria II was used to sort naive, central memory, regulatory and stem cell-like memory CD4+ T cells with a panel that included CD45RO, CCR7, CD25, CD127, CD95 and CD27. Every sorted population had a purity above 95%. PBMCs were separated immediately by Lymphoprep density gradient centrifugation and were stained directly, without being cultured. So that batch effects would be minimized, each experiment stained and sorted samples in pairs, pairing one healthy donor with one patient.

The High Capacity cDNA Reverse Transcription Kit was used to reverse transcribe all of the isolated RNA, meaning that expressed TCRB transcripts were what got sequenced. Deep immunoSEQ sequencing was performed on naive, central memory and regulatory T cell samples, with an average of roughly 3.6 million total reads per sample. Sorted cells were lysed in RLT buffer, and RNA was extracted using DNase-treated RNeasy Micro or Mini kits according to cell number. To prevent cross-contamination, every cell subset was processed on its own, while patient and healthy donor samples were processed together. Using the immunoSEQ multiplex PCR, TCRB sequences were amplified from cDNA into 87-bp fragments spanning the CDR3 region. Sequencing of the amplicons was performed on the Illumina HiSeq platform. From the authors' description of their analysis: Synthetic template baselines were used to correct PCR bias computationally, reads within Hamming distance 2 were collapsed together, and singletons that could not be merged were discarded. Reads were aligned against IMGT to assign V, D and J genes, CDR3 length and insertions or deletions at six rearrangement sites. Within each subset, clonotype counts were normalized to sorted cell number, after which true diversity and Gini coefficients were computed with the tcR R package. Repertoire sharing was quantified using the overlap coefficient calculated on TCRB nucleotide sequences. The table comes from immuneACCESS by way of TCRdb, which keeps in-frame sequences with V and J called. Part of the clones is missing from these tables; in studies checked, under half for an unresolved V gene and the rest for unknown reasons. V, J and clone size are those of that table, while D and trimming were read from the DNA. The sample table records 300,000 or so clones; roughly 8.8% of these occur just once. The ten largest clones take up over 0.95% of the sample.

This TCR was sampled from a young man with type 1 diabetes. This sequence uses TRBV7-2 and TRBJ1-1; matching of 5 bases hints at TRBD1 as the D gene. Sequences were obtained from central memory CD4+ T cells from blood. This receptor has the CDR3 CASSSRTTLNTEAFF. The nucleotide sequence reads TGTGCCAGCAGCTCTCGGACAACTCTGAACACTGAAGCTTTCTTT.